This T cell receptor (beta chain) is from a study of PD-1 blockade in classical Hodgkin lymphoma. Study-wide context: The patients were dosed with nivolumab 3 mg/kg, infused intravenously every 2 weeks.

Autologous stem cell transplantation was followed by relapse in every patient, and brentuximab vedotin exposure varied. The assay was immunoSEQ multiplex PCR, and TCRdb's table has in-frame clones only and misses some. The data hold approximately 19,000 clones, with over 70% observed a single time. About this clone itself: Its antigen is as yet unknown. At the DNA level, this CDR3 is encoded by other sequences in the same sample as well.

The germline CDR1 and CDR2 sequences are SGHRS and YFSETQ. The CDR3 loop spans 12 amino acids. V was pared by 0 bases and J by 8 bases, with 6 bases between. Study-level results: Patients with an early start, nivolumab under 1 year after ASCT, were excluded. A significant rise in TCR diversity was seen by C4D1 for CD4+ cells but not for CD8+ cells. Causes of the repertoire differences remain undefined, possibly disease activity or prior therapy.

The source material was peripheral blood mononuclear cells (PBMCs), sampled before the second cycle of nivolumab. The chain is built from TRBV5-1 and TRBJ2-1, with D perhaps matching TRBD2 (5 bases). The receptor comes from a human donor with classical Hodgkin lymphoma. This chain's CDR3 is CASSLVGDEQFF. The CDR3 DNA follows: TGCGCCAGCAGCTTGGTCGGGGATGAGCAGTTCTTC.